The rows below give T cell receptor beta chains drawn from one sample of a study of vaccination and CD4 T cells after COVID-19. TCRdb ran MiXCR on the PCR reads and lists one entry per CDR3 protein. The data hold about 18,000 distinct CDR3 sequences, with about 77% observed a single time. Which antigens these TCRs recognize remains unknown. This specimen was CD4+ T cells from blood, cultured in vitro, taken after SARS-CoV-2 vaccination. The receptor set was obtained from a human donor who received a COVID-19 vaccine. Both conserved end residues are part of each CDR3. D genes are given only for firm matches. Part of the rows lack a size; the others show once, few, many or a class for expanded clones.

v_call	d_call	clone_size	j_call	cdr3_nt	cdr3_aa
TRBV12-3/TRBV12-4	TRBD1	.	TRBJ1-1	TGTGCCAGCAGTCCCAGGACAGGGGGCATTGGTGGAGCTTTCTTT	CASSPRTGGIGGAFF
TRBV19	TRBD1	.	TRBJ2-1	TGTGCCAGTAGCACCGCCCGGACAGGGGGCTGGGATGAGCAGTTCTTC	CASSTARTGGWDEQFF
TRBV7-9	TRBD2	.	TRBJ2-3	TGTGCCAGCAGTGTTAGCGGGGGGACAGATACGCAGTATTTT	CASSVSGGTDTQYF
TRBV11-2	.	.	TRBJ1-3	TGTGCCAGCAGCCCAGGCACCTGGACAAACACCATATATTTT	CASSPGTWTNTIYF
TRBV19	.	.	TRBJ1-2	TGTGCCAGTAAGTCCGCTGACAGGACCTATGGCTACACCTTC	CASKSADRTYGYTF
TRBV2	TRBD2	.	TRBJ2-3	TGTGCCAGGGCAGGCGGGGGGGAAGGAGATACGCAGTATTTT	CARAGGGEGDTQYF
TRBV18	.	.	TRBJ1-6	TGTGCCAGCAGTTACGTGGATGGTGCAGGACTGAATTCACCCCTCCACTTT	CASSYVDGAGLNSPLHF
TRBV7-8	.	.	TRBJ2-3	TGTGCCAGCAGCTCAACGGAGGGTGCAGATACGCAGTATTTT	CASSSTEGADTQYF
TRBV11-3	.	few	TRBJ2-5	TGTGCCAGCAGCTTAGTCCTCTATAACAGGCTAGGGGAGACCCAGTACTTC	CASSLVLYNRLGETQYF
TRBV15	TRBD1	.	TRBJ1-3	TGTGCCACCAGCAGACACCCGGGACAGGTGACCGGAAACACCATATATTTT	CATSRHPGQVTGNTIYF
TRBV30	.	.	TRBJ1-5	TGTGCCCCCCGGAGGGCGAATAGCAATCAGCCCCAGCATTTT	CAPRRANSNQPQHF
TRBV10-3	TRBD2	.	TRBJ2-5	TGTGCCATCAGTGATGCAGGCGGGGGGCCCGGAGAGACCCAGTACTTC	CAISDAGGGPGETQYF
TRBV12-5	.	once	TRBJ1-5	TGTGCTAGTGGTTTCTTCAGGGGAAATAGCAATCAGCCCCAGCATTTT	CASGFFRGNSNQPQHF
TRBV20-1	.	.	TRBJ2-3	TGCAGTGCTTTGGGGGACCGCACAGATACGCAGTATTTT	CSALGDRTDTQYF
TRBV6-1	TRBD2	.	TRBJ2-5	TGTGCCAGCAGGAGGGGAGGGACCGACGAGACCCAGTACTTC	CASRRGGTDETQYF
TRBV11-3	.	.	TRBJ2-2	TGTGCCAGCAGCCGAGACGGGGAGCTGTTTTTT	CASSRDGELFF
TRBV6-5	.	.	TRBJ1-1	TGTGCCAGCAGTTACTCGACGGTCGGATCGGGCACTGAAGCTTTCTTT	CASSYSTVGSGTEAFF
TRBV5-1	TRBD1	.	TRBJ1-1	TGCGCCAGCAGCTTACAGGGGCCGATGAACACTGAAGCTTTCTTT	CASSLQGPMNTEAFF
TRBV20-1	.	.	TRBJ2-5	TGCAGTGCTAGAGACGATGGGGGAGAGACCCAGTACTTC	CSARDDGGETQYF
TRBV29-1	.	.	TRBJ1-5	TGCAGCGTTGAGTCGGGGAATCAGCCCCAGCATTTT	CSVESGNQPQHF
TRBV30	.	few	TRBJ1-5	TGTGCCTGGAGTGTACCCCCAAATCAGCCCCAGCATTTT	CAWSVPPNQPQHF
TRBV19	TRBD1	.	TRBJ1-2	TGTGCCAGCGAGCACAGGGGTAAGGGCTATGGCTACACCTTC	CASEHRGKGYGYTF
TRBV11-3	.	few	TRBJ1-1	TGTGCCAGCTCGGTGAACACTGAAGCTTTCTTT	CASSVNTEAFF
TRBV5-1	.	.	TRBJ1-1	TGCGCCAGCAGCCTATACGGGGGTTCGAACACTGAAGCTTTCTTT	CASSLYGGSNTEAFF
TRBV25-1	.	.	TRBJ1-1	TGTGCCAGCAGTGAAGGATTGTCAGGGTCCACTGAAGCTTTCTTT	CASSEGLSGSTEAFF
TRBV5-1	TRBD2	.	TRBJ2-3	TGCGCCAGCAGGTGGCTAGCGGGGGACACAGATACGCAGTATTTT	CASRWLAGDTDTQYF
TRBV19	.	.	TRBJ1-5	TGTGCCAGTAGTATAGGCCAGGCCCCCAATCAGCCCCAGCATTTT	CASSIGQAPNQPQHF
TRBV6-1	.	.	TRBJ1-3	TGTGCCAGCAGACCTCTGGGGGGGAGCTCTGGAAACACCATATATTTT	CASRPLGGSSGNTIYF
TRBV2	.	.	TRBJ1-6	TGTGCCAGCAGTGAAGGCAGGGGCTATAATTCACCCCTCCACTTT	CASSEGRGYNSPLHF
TRBV18	.	.	TRBJ1-2	TGTGCCAGCTCACCGAGCAGGGGCGGTAGAGCTAACTATGGCTACACCTTC	CASSPSRGGRANYGYTF
TRBV12-3/TRBV12-4	.	.	TRBJ1-5	TGTGCCAGCAGCTCTCAGGGAGGGCCCAATCAGCCCCAGCATTTT	CASSSQGGPNQPQHF
TRBV19	.	once	TRBJ1-2	TGTGCCAGTAGTATTCCCCAACAGGGCGCGGGCTACACCTTC	CASSIPQQGAGYTF
TRBV7-8	.	.	TRBJ2-2	TGTGCCAGCAGCTTAGCCTCAGGGGGGACCGGGGAGCTGTTTTTT	CASSLASGGTGELFF
TRBV6-1	.	.	TRBJ2-3	TGTGCCAGCAGTGGCGGGACAGCGTTCACAGATACGCAGTATTTT	CASSGGTAFTDTQYF
TRBV6-4	TRBD1	.	TRBJ1-1	TGTGCCAGCAGTGATTGTTACGGGACAGGCCTGAACACTGAAGCTTTCTTT	CASSDCYGTGLNTEAFF
TRBV12-3/TRBV12-4	TRBD1	.	TRBJ1-6	TGTGCCAGCAGACCCGACAGGGGGCGTAACTTGGTTTCACCCCTCCACTTT	CASRPDRGRNLVSPLHF
TRBV12-3/TRBV12-4	.	once	TRBJ1-6	TGTGCCAGCAGAACTGGGACGGCCTATAATTCACCCCTCCACTTT	CASRTGTAYNSPLHF
TRBV24-1	.	.	TRBJ2-3	TGTGCCACCAGTGAGAGTACAGATACGCAGTATTTT	CATSESTDTQYF
TRBV7-9	.	.	TRBJ2-6	TGTGCCAGCAGCTCACAGGGTTATACGTCTGGGGCCAACGTCCTGACTTTC	CASSSQGYTSGANVLTF
TRBV28	TRBD1	.	TRBJ1-5	TGTGCCAGCAGCCGTCCAAGACAGGGGGTCCATCAGCCCCAGCATTTT	CASSRPRQGVHQPQHF
TRBV6-1	TRBD1	.	TRBJ1-2	TGTGCCAGCAGTCCACCGGACAGGATCTATGGCTACACCTTC	CASSPPDRIYGYTF
TRBV6-1	TRBD1	.	TRBJ2-2	TGTGCCAGCAGACAGGGGCTAACCGGGGAGCTGTTTTTT	CASRQGLTGELFF
TRBV2	.	.	TRBJ1-2	TGTGCCAGCAGTGAGTGGATAGAGGGCTACACCTTC	CASSEWIEGYTF
TRBV12-3/TRBV12-4	.	.	TRBJ1-1	TGTGCCAGCACCCATTCCAGGTACACTGAAGCTTTCTTT	CASTHSRYTEAFF
TRBV25-1	.	few	TRBJ1-2	TGTGCCAGCAGTGGCGACTGGGGCTACACCTTC	CASSGDWGYTF
TRBV7-2	.	.	TRBJ1-2	TGTGCCAGCAGCGCGGACAGCGGAGTTTATGGCTACACCTTC	CASSADSGVYGYTF
TRBV12-3/TRBV12-4	.	.	TRBJ1-6	TGTGCCAGCACTAGAGTCGGGGGGCGAAGCTCCTATAATTCACCCCTCCACTTT	CASTRVGGRSSYNSPLHF
TRBV30	TRBD1	.	TRBJ1-2	TGTGCCTGGAGTAGGGACAGGGAATACTATGGCTACACCTTC	CAWSRDREYYGYTF
TRBV6-2/TRBV6-3	.	.	TRBJ2-7	TGTGCCAGCAGTACCCCGGAGGGTAACAGGTACGAGCAGTACTTC	CASSTPEGNRYEQYF